The clone carrying this T cell receptor beta chain was recorded a few times. Its antigen remains unidentified. The data stem from a study of naive and memory T cell subsets. Study observations and caveats: Naive and memory subsets had different power law exponents for TCR abundance. Expression changes during T cell differentiation may affect RNA-based TCR counts.

Two oligonucleotides, mixed equimolar, formed the beta constant-region primer covering TRBC1 and TRBC2. TCRdb independently ran MiXCR on the UMI-ligation and nested PCR reads; one entry per CDR3 protein. Here the sample spans tens of thousands of distinct CDR3 sequences, roughly 14% being singletons. Trimming cost V 11 bases and J 7 bases, with 15 bases left between them. Germline values: CDR1 ENHRY, CDR2 SYGVKD. This CDR3 comprises 13 residues. The chain combines TRBV10-3 with TRBJ1-6; tentative D call: TRBD1 (5 bases). Input material: central memory CD4+ T cells from blood. The clonotype originates from a human donor in good health. The CDR3 protein is CAGGGSGNSPLHF. CDR3 DNA sequence: TGTGCCGGGGGTGGGAGCGGAAATTCACCCCTCCACTTT.